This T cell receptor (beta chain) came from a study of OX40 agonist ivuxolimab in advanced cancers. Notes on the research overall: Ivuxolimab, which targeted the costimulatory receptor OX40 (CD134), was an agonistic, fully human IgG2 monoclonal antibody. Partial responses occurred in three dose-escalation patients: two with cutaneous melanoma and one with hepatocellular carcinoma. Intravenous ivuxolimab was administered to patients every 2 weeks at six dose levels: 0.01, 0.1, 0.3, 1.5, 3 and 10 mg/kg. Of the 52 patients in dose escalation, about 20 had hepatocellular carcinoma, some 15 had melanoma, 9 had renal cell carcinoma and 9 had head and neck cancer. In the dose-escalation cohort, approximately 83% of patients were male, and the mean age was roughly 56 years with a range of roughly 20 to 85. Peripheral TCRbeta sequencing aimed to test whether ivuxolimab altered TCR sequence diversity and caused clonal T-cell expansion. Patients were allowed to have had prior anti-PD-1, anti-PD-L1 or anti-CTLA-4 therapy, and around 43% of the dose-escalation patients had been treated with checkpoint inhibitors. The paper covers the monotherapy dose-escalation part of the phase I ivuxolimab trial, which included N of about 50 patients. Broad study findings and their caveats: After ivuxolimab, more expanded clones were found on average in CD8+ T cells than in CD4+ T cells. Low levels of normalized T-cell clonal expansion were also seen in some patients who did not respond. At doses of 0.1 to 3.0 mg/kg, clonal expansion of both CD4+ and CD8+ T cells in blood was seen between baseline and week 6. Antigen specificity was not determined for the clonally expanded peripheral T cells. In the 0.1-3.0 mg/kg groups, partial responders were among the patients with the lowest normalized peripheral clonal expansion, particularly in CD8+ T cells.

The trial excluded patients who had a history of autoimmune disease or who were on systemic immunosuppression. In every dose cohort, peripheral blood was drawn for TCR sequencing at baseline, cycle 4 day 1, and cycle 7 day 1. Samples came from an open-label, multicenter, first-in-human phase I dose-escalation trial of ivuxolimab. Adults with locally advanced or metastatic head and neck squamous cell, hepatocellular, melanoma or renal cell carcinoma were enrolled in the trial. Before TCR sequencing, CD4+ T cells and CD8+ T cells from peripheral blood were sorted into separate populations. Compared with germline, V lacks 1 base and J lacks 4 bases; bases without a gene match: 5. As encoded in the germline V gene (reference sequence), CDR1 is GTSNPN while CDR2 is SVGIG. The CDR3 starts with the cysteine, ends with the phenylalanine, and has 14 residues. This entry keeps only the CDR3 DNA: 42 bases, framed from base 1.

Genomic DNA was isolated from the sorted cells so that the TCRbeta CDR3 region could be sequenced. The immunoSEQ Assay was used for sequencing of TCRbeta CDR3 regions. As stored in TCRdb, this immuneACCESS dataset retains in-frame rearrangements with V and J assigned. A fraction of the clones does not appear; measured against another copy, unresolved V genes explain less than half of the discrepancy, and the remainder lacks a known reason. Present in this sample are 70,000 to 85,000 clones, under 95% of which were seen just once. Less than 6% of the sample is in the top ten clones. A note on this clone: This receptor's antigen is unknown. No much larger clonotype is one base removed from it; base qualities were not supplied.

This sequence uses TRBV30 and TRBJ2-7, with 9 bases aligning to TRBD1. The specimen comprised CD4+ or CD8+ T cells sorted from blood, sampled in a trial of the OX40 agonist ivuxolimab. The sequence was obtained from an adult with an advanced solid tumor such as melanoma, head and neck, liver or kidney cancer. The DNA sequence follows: TGTGCCTGGAGTGGCCGGGACAGGGCGTACGAGCAGTACTTC. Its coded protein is CAWSGRDRAYEQYF.